This TCR beta chain was profiled in a study of glioma-infiltrating T cells after dendritic cell vaccination. About the research overall: Samples are from glioblastoma patients in Phase I and II dendritic cell vaccine trials. The vaccine used monocyte-derived dendritic cells pulsed overnight with autologous tumor lysate.

The data were produced by immunoSEQ multiplex PCR, yet TCRdb's version contains in-frame clones alone and is incomplete. The profile shows under 100,000 clones, roughly 84% of them singletons. Deletions cut 3 bases from V and 6 bases from J, with 15 bases between. Germline V gene lookup returns CDR1 SGHDT and CDR2 YYEEEE. The CDR3 length is 15 residues. PBMC sampling occurred before vaccination, two weeks after the third dose, and at progression. The clonotype was recovered from a human donor with glioblastoma. The chain carries TRBV5-6 and TRBJ2-2, with D maybe TRBD2 (5 bases). The source was blood, collected before dendritic cell vaccination. The CDR3 DNA follows: TGTGCCAGCAGCTCACCGGGGAAGGTGGCCGGGGAGCTGTTTTTT. Protein: CASSSPGKVAGELFF.